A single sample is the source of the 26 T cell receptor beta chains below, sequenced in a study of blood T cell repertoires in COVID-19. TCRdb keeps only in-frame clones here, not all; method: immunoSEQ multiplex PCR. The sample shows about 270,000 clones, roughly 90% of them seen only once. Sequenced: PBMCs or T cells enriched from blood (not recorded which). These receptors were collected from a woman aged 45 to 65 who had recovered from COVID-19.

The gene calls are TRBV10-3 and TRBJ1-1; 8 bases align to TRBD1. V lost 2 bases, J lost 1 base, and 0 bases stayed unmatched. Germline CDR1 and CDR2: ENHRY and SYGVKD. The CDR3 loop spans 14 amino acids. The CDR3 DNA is TGTGCCATCAGTGAGGGACAGGGGAACACTGAAGCTTTCTTT. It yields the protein CAISEGQGNTEAFF.

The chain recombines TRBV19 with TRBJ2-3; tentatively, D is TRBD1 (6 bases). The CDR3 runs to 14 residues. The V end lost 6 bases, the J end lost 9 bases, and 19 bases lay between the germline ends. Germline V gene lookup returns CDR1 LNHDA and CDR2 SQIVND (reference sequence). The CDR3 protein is CASSSSRPQGTQYF. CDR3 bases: TGTGCCAGTAGCTCTAGCAGACCCCAGGGGACGCAGTATTTT.

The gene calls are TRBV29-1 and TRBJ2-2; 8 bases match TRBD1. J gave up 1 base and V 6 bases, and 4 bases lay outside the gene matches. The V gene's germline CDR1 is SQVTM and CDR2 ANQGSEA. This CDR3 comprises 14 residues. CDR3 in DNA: TGCAGCGTAGGAGGGACAGGGAACACCGGGGAGCTGTTTTTT. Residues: CSVGGTGNTGELFF.

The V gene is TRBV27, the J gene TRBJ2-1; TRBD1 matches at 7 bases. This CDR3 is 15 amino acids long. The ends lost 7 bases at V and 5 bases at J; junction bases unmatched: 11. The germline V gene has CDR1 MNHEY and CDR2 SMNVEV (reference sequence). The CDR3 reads CASTKPPQGDNEQFF. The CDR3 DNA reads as TGTGCCAGCACCAAGCCCCCGCAGGGGGACAATGAGCAGTTCTTC.

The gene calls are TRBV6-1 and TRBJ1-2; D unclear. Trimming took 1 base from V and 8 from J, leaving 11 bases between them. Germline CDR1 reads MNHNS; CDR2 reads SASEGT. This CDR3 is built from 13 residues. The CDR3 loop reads CASSEGPGGGYTF. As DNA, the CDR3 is TGTGCCAGCAGTGAAGGACCCGGAGGGGGCTACACCTTC.

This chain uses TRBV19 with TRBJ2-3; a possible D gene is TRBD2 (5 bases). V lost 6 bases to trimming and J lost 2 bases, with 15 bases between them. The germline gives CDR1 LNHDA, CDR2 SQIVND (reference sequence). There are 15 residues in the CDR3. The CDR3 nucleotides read TGTGCCAGTAGCTTCACCCGGGATTACACAGATACGCAGTATTTT. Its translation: CASSFTRDYTDTQYF.

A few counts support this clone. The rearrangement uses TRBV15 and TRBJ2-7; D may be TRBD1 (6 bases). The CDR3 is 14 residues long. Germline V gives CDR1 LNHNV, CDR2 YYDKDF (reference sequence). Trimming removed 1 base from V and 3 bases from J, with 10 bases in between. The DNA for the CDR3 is TGTGCCACCAGCAGAGCCGTCAGGGGCTACGAGCAGTACTTC. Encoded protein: CATSRAVRGYEQYF.

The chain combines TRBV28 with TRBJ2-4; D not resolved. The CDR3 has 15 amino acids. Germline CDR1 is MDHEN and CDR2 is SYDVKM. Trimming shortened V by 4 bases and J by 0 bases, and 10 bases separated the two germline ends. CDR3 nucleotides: TGTGCCAGCAGTTCAGAACAATTAGCCAAAAACATTCAGTACTTC. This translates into CASSSEQLAKNIQYF.

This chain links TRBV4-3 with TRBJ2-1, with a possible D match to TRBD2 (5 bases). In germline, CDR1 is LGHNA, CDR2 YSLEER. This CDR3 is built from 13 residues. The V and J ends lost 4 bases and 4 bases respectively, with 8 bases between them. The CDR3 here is CASSPREYNEQFF. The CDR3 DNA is TGCGCCAGCAGCCCCCGGGAATACAATGAGCAGTTCTTC.

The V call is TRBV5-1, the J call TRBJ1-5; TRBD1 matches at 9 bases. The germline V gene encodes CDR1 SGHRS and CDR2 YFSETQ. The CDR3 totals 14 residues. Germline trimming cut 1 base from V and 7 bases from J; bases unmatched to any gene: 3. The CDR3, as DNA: TGCGCCAGCAGCTTGACAGGGGGCCGGCAGCCCCAGCATTTT. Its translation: CASSLTGGRQPQHF.

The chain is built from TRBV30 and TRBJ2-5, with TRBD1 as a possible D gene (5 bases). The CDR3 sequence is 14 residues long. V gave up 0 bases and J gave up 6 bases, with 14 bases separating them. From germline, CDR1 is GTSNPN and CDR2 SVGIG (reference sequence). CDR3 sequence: CAWSVRGRAKTQYF. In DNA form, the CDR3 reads TGTGCCTGGAGTGTACGAGGCAGGGCCAAGACCCAGTACTTC.

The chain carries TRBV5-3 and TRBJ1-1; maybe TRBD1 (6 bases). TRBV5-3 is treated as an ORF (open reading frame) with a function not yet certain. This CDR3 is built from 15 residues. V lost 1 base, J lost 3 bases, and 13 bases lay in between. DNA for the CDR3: TGTGCCAGAAGCTTGCCCCAGGGGTTCGACACTGAAGCTTTCTTT. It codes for CARSLPQGFDTEAFF.

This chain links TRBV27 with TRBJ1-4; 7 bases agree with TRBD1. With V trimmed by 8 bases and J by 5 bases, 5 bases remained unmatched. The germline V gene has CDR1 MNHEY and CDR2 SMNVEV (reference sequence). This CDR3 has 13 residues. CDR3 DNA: TGTGCCAGCGCCGACAGGGAGAATGAAAAACTGTTTTTT. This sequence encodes CASADRENEKLFF.

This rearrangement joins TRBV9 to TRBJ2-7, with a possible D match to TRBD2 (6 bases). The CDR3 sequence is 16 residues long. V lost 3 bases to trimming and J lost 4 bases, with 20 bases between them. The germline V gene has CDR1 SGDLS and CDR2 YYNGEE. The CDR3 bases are TGTGCCAGCAGCGCCCCTGATAGGGGAGGCGATTACGAGCAGTACTTC. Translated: CASSAPDRGGDYEQYF.

CDR3 in DNA: TGCAGCGTTGAAGTAGGGAGTCCCAATGAGCAGTTCTTC. Protein sequence: CSVEVGSPNEQFF. This sequence joins TRBV29-1 and TRBJ2-1; tentative D call: TRBD2 (5 bases). Trimming shortened V by 1 base and J by 6 bases, and 10 bases separated the two germline ends. This CDR3 is 13 amino acids long. Germline V gives CDR1 SQVTM, CDR2 ANQGSEA.

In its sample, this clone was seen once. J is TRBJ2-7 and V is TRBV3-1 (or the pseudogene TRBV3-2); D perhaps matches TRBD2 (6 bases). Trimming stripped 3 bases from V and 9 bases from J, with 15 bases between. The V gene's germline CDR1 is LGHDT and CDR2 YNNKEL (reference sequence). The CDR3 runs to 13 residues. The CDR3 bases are TGTGCCAGCAGCCAGCCCGGAGGGTATGGGCAGTACTTC. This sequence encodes CASSQPGGYGQYF.

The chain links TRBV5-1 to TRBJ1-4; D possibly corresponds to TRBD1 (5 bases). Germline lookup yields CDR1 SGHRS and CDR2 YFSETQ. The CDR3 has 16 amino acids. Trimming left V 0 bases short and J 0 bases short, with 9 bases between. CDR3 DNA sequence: TGCGCCAGCAGCTTGGTCCCAGGGACAACTAATGAAAAACTGTTTTTT. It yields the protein CASSLVPGTTNEKLFF.

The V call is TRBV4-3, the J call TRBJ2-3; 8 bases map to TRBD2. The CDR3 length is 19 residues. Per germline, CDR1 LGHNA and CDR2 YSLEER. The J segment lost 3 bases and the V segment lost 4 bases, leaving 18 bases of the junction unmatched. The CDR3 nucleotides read TGCGCCAGCAGCCCACGAAGGATAGAGCGGGAGCAGCAGACAGATACGCAGTATTTT. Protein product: CASSPRRIEREQQTDTQYF.

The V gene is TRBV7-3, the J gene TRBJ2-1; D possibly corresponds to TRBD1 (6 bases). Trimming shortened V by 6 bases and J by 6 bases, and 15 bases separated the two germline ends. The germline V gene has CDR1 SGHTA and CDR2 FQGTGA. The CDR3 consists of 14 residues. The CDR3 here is CASSPVAGVNEQFF. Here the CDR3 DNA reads TGTGCCAGCAGTCCAGTGGCAGGGGTCAATGAGCAGTTCTTC.

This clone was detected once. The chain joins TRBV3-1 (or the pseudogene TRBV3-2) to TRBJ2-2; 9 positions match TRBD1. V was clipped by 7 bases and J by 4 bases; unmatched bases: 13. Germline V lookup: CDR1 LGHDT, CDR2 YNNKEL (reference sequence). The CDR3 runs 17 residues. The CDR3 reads CASKPFIGTGTTGELFF. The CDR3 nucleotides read TGTGCCAGCAAACCCTTCATCGGGACAGGGACCACCGGGGAGCTGTTTTTT.

The CDR3 loop is CASSLVSQGHSGANVLTF. The CDR3 DNA follows: TGTGCCAGCAGCTTAGTGTCACAGGGCCACTCTGGGGCCAACGTCCTGACTTTC. The V and J genes are TRBV11-2 and TRBJ2-6; D may be TRBD1 (6 bases). The V end lost 1 base, the J end lost 0 bases, and 13 bases lay between the germline ends. This CDR3 is built from 18 residues. Looked up from germline, CDR1 is SGHAT and CDR2 is FQNNGV. Filled out from reference TRBV11-2 and TRBJ2-6, the complete variable domain reads EAGVAQSPRYKIIEKRQSVAFWCNPISGHATLYWYQQILGQGPKLLIQFQNNGVVDDSQLPKDRFSAERLKGVDSTLKIQPAKLEDSAVYLCASSLVSQGHSGANVLTFGAGSRLTVL.

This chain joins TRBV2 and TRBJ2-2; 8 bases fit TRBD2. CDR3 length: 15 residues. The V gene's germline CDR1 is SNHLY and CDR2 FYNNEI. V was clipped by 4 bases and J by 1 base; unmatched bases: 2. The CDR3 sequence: CASSGSGRNTGELFF. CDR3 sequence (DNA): TGTGCCAGCAGTGGGAGCGGGAGGAACACCGGGGAGCTGTTTTTT.

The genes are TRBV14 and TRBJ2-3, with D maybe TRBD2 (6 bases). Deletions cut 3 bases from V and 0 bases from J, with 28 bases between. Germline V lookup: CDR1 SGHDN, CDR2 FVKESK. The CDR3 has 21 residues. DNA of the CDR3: TGTGCCAGCAGCCAGACGAGGTTCCGGGAGACCCGGGCCGGGAGCACAGATACGCAGTATTTT. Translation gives CASSQTRFRETRAGSTDTQYF. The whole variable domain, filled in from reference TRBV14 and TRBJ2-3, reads EAGVTQFPSHSVIEKGQTVTLRCDPISGHDNLYWYRRVMGKEIKFLLHFVKESKQDESGMPNNRFLAERTGGTYSTLKVQPAELEDSGVYFCASSQTRFRETRAGSTDTQYFGPGTRLTVL.

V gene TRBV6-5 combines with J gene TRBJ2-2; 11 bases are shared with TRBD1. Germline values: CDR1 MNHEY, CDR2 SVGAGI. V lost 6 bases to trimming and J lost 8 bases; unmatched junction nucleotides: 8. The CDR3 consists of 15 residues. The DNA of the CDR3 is TGTGCCAGCAGCGGACAGGGGGCGGTTTCGGGGGAGCTGTTTTTT. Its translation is CASSGQGAVSGELFF.

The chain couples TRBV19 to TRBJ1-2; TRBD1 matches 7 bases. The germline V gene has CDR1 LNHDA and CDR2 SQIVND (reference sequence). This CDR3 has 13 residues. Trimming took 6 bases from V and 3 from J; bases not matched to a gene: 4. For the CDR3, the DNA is TGTGCCAGTAGAACAGGGGAACACTATGGCTACACCTTC. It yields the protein CASRTGEHYGYTF.

The CDR3 here is CASSLSLRAYEQFF. The CDR3 DNA reads TGTGCCAGCAGCTTGTCGCTACGTGCTTATGAGCAGTTCTTC. The J gene is TRBJ2-1, the V gene TRBV5-6; D is unclear. Germline assignment: CDR1 SGHDT and CDR2 YYEEEE. V lost 1 base and J 8 bases, leaving 13 bases between the germline ends. This CDR3 contains 14 residues.